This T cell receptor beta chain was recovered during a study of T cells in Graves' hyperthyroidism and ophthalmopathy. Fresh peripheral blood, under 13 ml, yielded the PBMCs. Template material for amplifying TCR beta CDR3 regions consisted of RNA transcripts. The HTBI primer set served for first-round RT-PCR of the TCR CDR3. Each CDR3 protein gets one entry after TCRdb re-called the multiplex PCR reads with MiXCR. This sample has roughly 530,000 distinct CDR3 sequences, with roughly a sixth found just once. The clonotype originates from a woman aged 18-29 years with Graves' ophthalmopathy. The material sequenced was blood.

The CDR3 here is CATSRGLAGGLALREQYF. The CDR3 bases are TGTGCCACCAGCAGGGGACTAGCGGGAGGGCTTGCCCTACGGGAGCAGTACTTC. This chain uses TRBV15 with TRBJ2-7; the match to TRBD2 covers 16 bases. CDR1 LNHNV and CDR2 YYDKDF come from the germline V gene (reference sequence). The J segment lost 7 bases and the V segment lost 3 bases, leaving 12 bases of the junction unmatched. The CDR3 sequence is 18 residues long.